The clone carrying this T cell receptor (beta chain) was counted a few times. Germline lookup yields CDR1 SGHTA and CDR2 FQGNSA. The germline V and J ends were trimmed by 1 base and 9 bases, with 10 bases remaining between them. CDR3 size: 13 residues. The source of the sample is a study of blood T cells in healthy people across ages. It was with a sample-barcoded 5' primer and a J-beta primer mix that a second PCR of roughly 7 to 12 cycles was run. One entry per CDR3 protein results from TCRdb running MiXCR on the 5' RACE reads. The table lists 450,000 to 700,000 distinct CDR3 sequences, approximately 30% of them singletons. No fewer than 7 million PBMCs went into each sample. Extracted total RNA amounted to at least 5.5 micrograms for each sample.

V usage is TRBV7-2 and J usage is TRBJ2-1; no firm D call. The sequenced sample consisted of blood. The TCR was taken from a woman in her seventies in good health. The CDR3 DNA is TGTGCCAGCAGCTTAGTCAAGAGTTCTGAGCAGTTCTTC. Amino acid sequence: CASSLVKSSEQFF.